The 9 T cell receptor beta chains below all came from one sample that was sequenced in a study of CD8 T cells in ankylosing spondylitis. Using its own MiXCR run on the 5' RACE reads, TCRdb lists one record per CDR3 protein. The top ten hold approximately 15% of the sample, which has about 390,000 distinct CDR3 sequences, around 24% seen once. For these receptors, no antigen is known. The study, taken as a whole, reports: Seemingly distinctive of ankylosing spondylitis blood was a TCR beta motif formed by eight highly homologous variants.

Sequencing input: blood, either unsorted or a sorted T cell fraction (not recorded which). These receptors all stem from a male donor with ankylosing spondylitis.

This clonotype was observed a few times. This sequence joins TRBV18 and TRBJ2-1; 11 nucleotides agree with TRBD2. Germline V lookup: CDR1 KGHSH, CDR2 LQKENI. J lost 9 bases, V lost 0 bases, and 7 bases had no gene match. This CDR3 has 16 amino acids. CDR3 sequence reads: CASSPPGLAGGSEQFF. In nucleotides, the CDR3 is TGTGCCAGCTCACCACCGGGTCTAGCGGGAGGAAGTGAGCAGTTCTTC.

Here the CDR3 reads CASSLGGATDTQYF. As DNA, the CDR3 is TGTGCCAGCAGTTTAGGCGGGGCTACAGATACGCAGTATTTT. The chain employs TRBV12-3 or TRBV12-4 and TRBJ2-3; a weak D match, TRBD2 (6 bases). V shed 1 base and J shed 3 bases, with 8 bases lying between them. This CDR3 contains 14 residues.

This clonotype has a count of ten or more. V usage is TRBV12-3 or TRBV12-4 and J usage is TRBJ1-2, with 10 nucleotides matching TRBD1. J gave up 6 bases and V 5 bases, and 6 bases lay outside the gene matches. The CDR3 spans 14 residues. DNA for the CDR3: TGTGCCAGCAGTACTCGACAGGGGGCTGATGGCTACACCTTC. This translates into CASSTRQGADGYTF.

This sequence joins TRBV7-2 and TRBJ2-7, with 7 nucleotides matching TRBD1. CDR1 is SGHTA, CDR2 FQGNSA, per germline. V gave up 4 bases and J gave up 4 bases; unmatched junction bases: 7. CDR3 length: 14 amino acids. DNA for the CDR3: TGTGCCAGCAGCTCGCAGGGGGTGGGGTACGAGCAGTACTTC. Protein product: CASSSQGVGYEQYF. The variable domain in full, with the rest retrieved from reference TRBV7-2 and TRBJ2-7, is GAGVSQSPSNKVTEKGKDVELRCDPISGHTALYWYRQSLGQGLEFLIYFQGNSAPDKSGLPSDRFSAERTGGSVSTLTIQRTQQEDSAVYLCASSSQGVGYEQYFGPGTRLTVT.

This clonotype has a handful of counts. In DNA, the CDR3 is TGCAGTGCTAGAGATTTTTCCGCGGACACGTACAATGAGCAGTTCTTC. It codes for CSARDFSADTYNEQFF. The rearrangement joins TRBV20-1 to TRBJ2-1; maybe TRBD1 (5 bases). The CDR3 runs 16 residues. Germline V gives CDR1 DFQATT, CDR2 SNEGSKA (reference sequence). V lost 0 bases to trimming and J lost 4 bases, with 16 bases between them.

This clonotype showed up just a few times. The J gene is TRBJ2-3, the V gene TRBV6-1, with a possible D match to TRBD2 (6 bases). Germline CDR1 is MNHNS and CDR2 is SASEGT. V lost 3 bases to trimming and J lost 2 bases, with 15 bases between them. The CDR3 runs to 16 residues. The CDR3 protein is CASSEVAARATDTQYF. The CDR3 coding sequence is TGTGCCAGCAGTGAGGTAGCGGCAAGGGCCACAGATACGCAGTATTTT.

Only one count was recorded for this clonotype. The chain has TRBV28 and TRBJ2-5; a possible D gene is TRBD2 (6 bases). Germline CDR1 MDHEN, CDR2 SYDVKM. This CDR3 has 15 residues. The V and J ends lost 4 bases and 1 base respectively, with 13 bases between them. CDR3 amino acids: CASSSVAEIQETQYF. The CDR3 DNA reads TGTGCCAGCAGTTCTGTAGCGGAGATCCAAGAGACCCAGTACTTC. The full variable domain, completed using reference TRBV28 and TRBJ2-5, is DVKVTQSSRYLVKRTGEKVFLECVQDMDHENMFWYRQDPGLGLRLIYFSYDVKMKEKGDIPEGYSVSREKKERFSLILESASTNQTSMYLCASSSVAEIQETQYFGPGTRLLVL.

The chain uses TRBV7-9 and TRBJ2-7; maybe TRBD2 (6 bases). V lost 0 bases and J 1 base, leaving 10 bases between the germline ends. The CDR3 consists of 15 residues. Germline V gives CDR1 SEHNR, CDR2 FQNEAQ (reference sequence). The DNA for the CDR3 is TGTGCCAGCAGCTTAGCTGACAGCGGGTCCTACGAGCAGTACTTC. Amino acid sequence: CASSLADSGSYEQYF.

This chain connects TRBV20-1 to TRBJ2-3, with TRBD1 matching 8 bases. The junction had 4 bases not matched to a gene; V was cut back by 5 bases and J by 0 bases. In germline, CDR1 is DFQATT, CDR2 SNEGSKA (reference sequence). This CDR3 region has 14 residues. CDR3 sequence (DNA): TGCAGTGCTGCAGGGGGCACTAGCACAGATACGCAGTATTTT. This translates into CSAAGGTSTDTQYF.